A single sample gave rise to the 19 T cell receptor beta chains below, sequenced in a study of blood T cell repertoires in COVID-19. Assay: immunoSEQ multiplex PCR; the TCRdb copy retains only in-frame clones and omits some. The sample lists about 400,000 clones; around 87% were seen once. Input material: peripheral blood. The source is a human donor in a cohort sampled during active COVID-19.

The chain combines TRBV29-1 with TRBJ1-1; TRBD1 matches 9 bases. The CDR3 consists of 13 residues. J gave up 4 bases and V 4 bases, and 4 bases lay outside the gene matches. Germline V gives CDR1 SQVTM, CDR2 ANQGSEA. CDR3 loop: CSVGATGGTEAFF. CDR3 nucleotide sequence: TGCAGCGTTGGGGCGACAGGGGGCACTGAAGCTTTCTTT.

This chain joins TRBV4-1 and TRBJ1-2; no definite D call. The CDR3 runs to 14 residues. V gave up 0 bases and J gave up 7 bases, with 12 bases separating them. CDR1 and CDR2 from the germline V gene are MGHRA and YSYEKL. In DNA, the CDR3 is TGCGCCAGCAGCCAAGAGTCACTCCTCGGTGGCTACACCTTC. Amino acids: CASSQESLLGGYTF.

J is TRBJ2-7 and V is TRBV15; 7 bases map to TRBD2. The CDR3 runs 17 residues. Germline assignment: CDR1 LNHNV and CDR2 YYDKDF (reference sequence). The trim removed 0 bases at V and 2 bases at J, leaving 10 bases unmatched. CDR3 in amino acids: CATSRDQVAGVPYEQYF. In nucleotides, the CDR3 is TGTGCCACCAGCAGAGATCAGGTGGCGGGAGTCCCCTACGAGCAGTACTTC.

V and J are TRBV5-5 and TRBJ1-6; 7 bases agree with TRBD1. Looked up from germline, CDR1 is SGHKS and CDR2 is YYEKEE (reference sequence). CDR3 length equals 17 residues. Germline trimming cut 4 bases from V and 0 bases from J; bases unmatched to any gene: 7. CDR3 protein: CASSPGQLSSYNSPLHF. The CDR3 DNA follows: TGTGCCAGCAGCCCGGGACAGCTTAGCTCCTATAATTCACCCCTCCACTTT.

Here the CDR3 DNA reads TGCGCCAGCAGCTTTAGCGGGAGCAATGAGCAGTTCTTC. As protein: CASSFSGSNEQFF. This chain connects TRBV5-1 to TRBJ2-1; TRBD2 matches 9 bases. Looked up from germline, CDR1 is SGHRS and CDR2 is YFSETQ. This CDR3 comprises 13 residues. The J segment lost 6 bases and the V segment lost 2 bases, leaving 0 bases of the junction unmatched.

The V and J genes are TRBV12-3 or TRBV12-4 and TRBJ1-1; D is uncertain. This CDR3 is 13 amino acids long. Trimming removed 2 bases at V and 5 bases at J, with 9 bases between. This chain's CDR3 is CASSLLEGTEAFF. As DNA, the CDR3 is TGTGCCAGCAGTTTATTAGAGGGAACTGAAGCTTTCTTT.

This chain links TRBV28 with TRBJ2-5; D may be TRBD2 (6 bases). This CDR3 region has 15 residues. V lost 6 bases to trimming and J lost 2 bases, with 16 bases between them. Germline V gene data show CDR1 as MDHEN and CDR2 as SYDVKM. CDR3 in DNA: TGTGCCAGCAGCCATCTTATTGGGGGGCAAGAGACCCAGTACTTC. Protein: CASSHLIGGQETQYF. Supplemented by reference TRBV28 and TRBJ2-5, the full variable domain reads DVKVTQSSRYLVKRTGEKVFLECVQDMDHENMFWYRQDPGLGLRLIYFSYDVKMKEKGDIPEGYSVSREKKERFSLILESASTNQTSMYLCASSHLIGGQETQYFGPGTRLLVL.

The chain has TRBV10-1 and TRBJ2-1; D ambiguous. There are 12 residues in the CDR3. V lost 6 bases and J lost 12, with 15 bases in between. Germline lookup yields CDR1 WNHNN and CDR2 SYGVQD (reference sequence). DNA of the CDR3: TGCGCCAGCAGCGTAAACTACGGTGTGCAGTTCTTC. Translated: CASSVNYGVQFF.

The chain employs TRBV5-6 and TRBJ2-3; 7 bases match TRBD2. Germline loops: CDR1 SGHDT, CDR2 YYEEEE. V lost 2 bases, J lost 4 bases, and 7 bases stayed unmatched. CDR3 size: 15 residues. The CDR3 is CASSFPASGPDTQYF. The CDR3 nucleotides read TGTGCCAGCAGCTTCCCGGCTAGCGGCCCAGATACGCAGTATTTT.

The V gene is TRBV4-1, the J gene TRBJ1-2, with 8 bases identical to TRBD1. Germline CDR1 reads MGHRA; CDR2 reads YSYEKL. The CDR3 contains 14 residues. V was pared by 6 bases and J by 4 bases, with 7 bases of the junction left unmatched. CDR3 loop: CASSVQGASYGYTF. CDR3 sequence (DNA): TGCGCCAGCAGTGTGCAGGGGGCTTCCTATGGCTACACCTTC.

The J gene is TRBJ1-6, the V gene TRBV3-1 (or the pseudogene TRBV3-2); perhaps TRBD1 as D (6 bases). CDR1 LGHDT and CDR2 YNNKEL come from the germline V gene (reference sequence). Trimming removed 1 base from V and 7 bases from J, with 14 bases in between. CDR3 length equals 16 residues. The CDR3 is CASSQVSRGGNSPLHF. CDR3 sequence (DNA): TGTGCCAGCAGCCAAGTTTCCAGGGGTGGAAATTCACCCCTCCACTTT.

For this clone: This clone may be a read error of a much larger clone one base away. The chain has TRBV6-5 and TRBJ2-2; TRBD1 agrees at 8 bases. Unmatched junction bases numbered 1, after V lost 7 bases and J lost 3 bases. CDR1 and CDR2 from the germline V gene are MNHEY and SVGAGI. The CDR3 sequence is 13 residues long. For the CDR3, the DNA is TGTGCCAGCACGACAGGGGACACCGGGGAGCTGTTTTTT. Translated: CASTTGDTGELFF.

V usage is TRBV21-1 and J usage is TRBJ1-5. TRBV21-1 constitutes a pseudogene. The CDR3 consists of 12 residues. CDR3 DNA sequence: TGTGCCAGCAGCAAAGTTAGTCAGCCCCAGCATTTT. Amino acid sequence: CASSKVSQPQHF.

The chain recombines TRBV3-1 (or the pseudogene TRBV3-2) with TRBJ2-7; D perhaps matches TRBD2 (5 bases). The CDR3 contains 12 residues. Trimming pared 1 base from V and 4 bases from J, leaving 5 bases between. Germline loops: CDR1 LGHDT, CDR2 YNNKEL (reference sequence). DNA for the CDR3: TGTGCCAGCAGCCAAGGGGAGTACGAGCAGTACTTC. This sequence encodes CASSQGEYEQYF.

This rearrangement joins TRBV5-4 to TRBJ2-5; D is unresolved. Germline V gene lookup returns CDR1 SGHNT and CDR2 YYREEE (reference sequence). CDR3 size: 13 residues. The ends were cut back, 4 bases at V and 2 bases at J, with 9 bases in the middle. CDR3 nucleotides: TGTGCCAGCAGCGATGCGTATCAAGAGACCCAGTACTTC. It encodes CASSDAYQETQYF.

This clone has just one count. This chain joins TRBV19 and TRBJ2-5, with D perhaps matching TRBD2 (6 bases). CDR1 and CDR2 (germline): LNHDA, SQIVND (reference sequence). CDR3 length: 13 residues. V was trimmed by 10 bases and J by 4 bases, leaving 16 bases between them. CDR3 nucleotide sequence: TGTGCCACCGGGGGTGGGGGTGCAGAGACCCAGTACTTC. Its translation: CATGGGGAETQYF.

This clone was seen only once. This chain links TRBV7-2 with TRBJ2-5; perhaps TRBD2 as D (7 bases). The V gene lost 5 bases and the J gene lost 2 bases, with 15 bases spanning the gap. The CDR3 consists of 15 residues. CDR1 and CDR2 from the germline V gene are SGHTA and FQGNSA. This CDR3 reads CASSPDRGAQETQYF. The CDR3 DNA reads as TGTGCCAGCAGCCCCGACCGGGGGGCTCAAGAGACCCAGTACTTC.

This chain connects TRBV27 to TRBJ2-1; 8 bases match TRBD2. The CDR3 covers 15 residues. The germline CDR1 and CDR2 sequences are MNHEY and SMNVEV (reference sequence). Losses at the gene ends were 2 bases for V and 3 bases for J; bases not matched to a gene: 3. Written as DNA, the CDR3 is TGTGCCAGCAGTTTAGGAACTAGCGGCTACAATGAGCAGTTCTTC. Translating gives CASSLGTSGYNEQFF.

The chain recombines TRBV3-1 (or the pseudogene TRBV3-2) with TRBJ1-1; D gene uncertain. This CDR3 is built from 19 residues. Looked up from germline, CDR1 is LGHDT and CDR2 is YNNKEL (reference sequence). Trimming took off 2 bases at V and 5 bases at J, with 27 bases between the two ends. CDR3 sequence (DNA): TGTGCCAGCAGCCAAAACGGATGGTATCAGGTCCGGGAGTTAACTGAAGCTTTCTTT. Encoded protein: CASSQNGWYQVRELTEAFF.